This TCR beta chain stems from a study of blood T cell repertoires in COVID-19. This clone was recorded once. V trimming: 3 bases; J trimming: 8 bases; junction bases outside the gene matches: 7. This CDR3 has 14 amino acids. Germline V gene data show CDR1 as LNHDA and CDR2 as SQIVND (reference sequence). Clones were sequenced by immunoSEQ multiplex PCR, and TCRdb holds only the in-frame ones, with some missing. This sample has about 140,000 clones, with 80% to 85% found just once. The chain links TRBV19 to TRBJ1-2; 9 bases agree with TRBD1. The receptor was derived from a woman between 55 and 75 years old with acute or convalescent COVID-19. Specimen: peripheral blood. The CDR3 DNA sequence: TGTGCCAGTAGTATGGACAGGGGTGTAGAGGGCTACACCTTC. Protein: CASSMDRGVEGYTF. The entire variable domain, with the rest obtained from reference TRBV19 and TRBJ1-2, is as follows: DGGITQSPKYLFRKEGQNVTLSCEQNLNHDAMYWYRQDPGQGLRLIYYSQIVNDFQKGDIAEGYSVSREKKESFPLTVTSAQKNPTAFYLCASSMDRGVEGYTFGSGTRLTVV.